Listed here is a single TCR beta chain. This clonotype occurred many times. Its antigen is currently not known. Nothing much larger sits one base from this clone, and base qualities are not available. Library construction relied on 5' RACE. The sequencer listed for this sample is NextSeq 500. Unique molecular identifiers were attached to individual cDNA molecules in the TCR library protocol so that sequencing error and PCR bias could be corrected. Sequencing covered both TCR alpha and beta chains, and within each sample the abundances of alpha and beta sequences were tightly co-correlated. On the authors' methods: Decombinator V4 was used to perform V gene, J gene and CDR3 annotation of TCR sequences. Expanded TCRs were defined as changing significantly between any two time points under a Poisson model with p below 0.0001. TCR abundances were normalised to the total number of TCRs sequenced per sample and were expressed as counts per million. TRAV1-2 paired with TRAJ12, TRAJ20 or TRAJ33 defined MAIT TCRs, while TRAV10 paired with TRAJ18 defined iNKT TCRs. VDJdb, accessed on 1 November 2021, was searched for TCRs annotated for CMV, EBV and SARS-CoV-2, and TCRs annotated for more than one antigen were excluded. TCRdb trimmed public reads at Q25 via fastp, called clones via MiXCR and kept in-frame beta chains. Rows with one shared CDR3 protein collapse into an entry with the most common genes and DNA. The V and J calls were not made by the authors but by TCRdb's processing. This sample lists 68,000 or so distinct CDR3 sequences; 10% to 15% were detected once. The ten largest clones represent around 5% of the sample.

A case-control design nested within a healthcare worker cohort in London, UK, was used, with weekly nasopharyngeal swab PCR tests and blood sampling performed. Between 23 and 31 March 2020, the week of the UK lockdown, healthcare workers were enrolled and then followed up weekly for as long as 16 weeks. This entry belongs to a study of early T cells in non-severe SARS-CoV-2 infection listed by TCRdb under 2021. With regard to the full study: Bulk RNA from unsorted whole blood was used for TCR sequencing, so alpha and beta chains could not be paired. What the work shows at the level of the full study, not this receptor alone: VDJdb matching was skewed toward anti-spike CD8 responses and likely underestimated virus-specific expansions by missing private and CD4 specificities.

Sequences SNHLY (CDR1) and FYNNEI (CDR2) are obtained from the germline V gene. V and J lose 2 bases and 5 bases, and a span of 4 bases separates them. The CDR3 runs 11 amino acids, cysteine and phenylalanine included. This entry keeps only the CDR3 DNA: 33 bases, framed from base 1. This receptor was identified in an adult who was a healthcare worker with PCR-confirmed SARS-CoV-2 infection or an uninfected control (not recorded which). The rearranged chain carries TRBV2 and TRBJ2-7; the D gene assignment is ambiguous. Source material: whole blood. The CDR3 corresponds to CASSEQDEQYF. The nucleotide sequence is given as TGTGCCAGCAGTGAACAGGACGAGCAGTACTTC.